Below are 10 T cell receptor beta chains sequenced from a single sample in a study of cytomegalovirus exposure and HLA in healthy donors. PCR used 60 Vbeta primers and 13 Jbeta primers. The protocol was immunoSEQ multiplex PCR, while the TCRdb copy is restricted to in-frame clones and leaves out a portion. This sample has 150,000 to 180,000 clones; 80% occur once, and the top ten carry roughly 13%. The specimen sequenced was PBMCs. The receptors originated from a man younger than 40 in good health and CMV-seropositive.

The CDR3 protein is CAWSPNNEKLFF. The CDR3 bases are TGTGCCTGGAGTCCCAATAATGAAAAACTGTTTTTT. The chain is built from TRBV30 and TRBJ1-4; D is uncertain. V lost 2 bases, J lost 4 bases, and 5 bases lay in between. Germline assignment: CDR1 GTSNPN and CDR2 SVGIG (reference sequence). The CDR3 contains 12 residues.

Regarding this clone: Germline is not matched at one junction end, which may reflect a read error. The rearrangement joins TRBV7-9 to TRBJ2-7; maybe TRBD2 (6 bases). Germline CDR1 SEHNR, CDR2 FQNEAQ (reference sequence). The CDR3 covers 15 residues. The CDR3 region is CSSSRSGMGNYEQYF. The CDR3, as DNA: TGTTCCAGCAGCCGTAGCGGTATGGGAAACTACGAGCAGTACTTC.

This clone has only one observation. Its ends do not fully match the called genes, so a read error is possible. This chain uses TRBV7-7 with TRBJ2-2; 9 nucleotides agree with TRBD1. Germline CDR1 SSHAT, CDR2 FNYEAQ (reference sequence). This CDR3 spans 16 amino acids. CDR3 bases: TGTGCTAGCAGCTTGGGGACAGGGAAGAGCACCGGGGAGCTGTTTTTT. Translated: CASSLGTGKSTGELFF.

The V gene is TRBV19, the J gene TRBJ1-1; 7 bases fit TRBD1. CDR3 size: 15 residues. V gave up 6 bases and J gave up 4 bases; unmatched junction bases: 11. Germline loops: CDR1 LNHDA, CDR2 SQIVND (reference sequence). The CDR3 coding sequence is TGTGCCAGTAGAACCCAGGGGGGCGAGGTCACTGAAGCTTTCTTT. Its protein product is CASRTQGGEVTEAFF.

V usage is TRBV6-5 and J usage is TRBJ1-1; 8 bases fit TRBD1. With 4 bases clipped from V and 2 bases from J, the junction kept 3 bases outside the gene matches. Germline-derived CDR1 and CDR2 are MNHEY and SVGAGI. CDR3 size: 14 residues. The CDR3 coding sequence is TGTGCCAGCAGTTCTCAGGGGGCCAACACTGAAGCTTTCTTT. Protein sequence: CASSSQGANTEAFF.

The CDR3 reads CASSVGGTAAVDEQFF. The CDR3 region has the DNA TGTGCCAGCAGCGTAGGCGGGACGGCGGCCGTCGACGAGCAGTTCTTC. The J gene is TRBJ2-1, the V gene TRBV9; a possible D gene is TRBD2 (6 bases). This CDR3 comprises 16 residues. Germline CDR1 is SGDLS and CDR2 is YYNGEE. The V end lost 0 bases, the J end lost 10 bases, and 20 bases lay between the germline ends.

This clone was seen once. CDR3 nucleotide sequence: TGTGCTAGTGGGCACGGGACAGGCTACGAGCAGTACTTC. Translation gives CASGHGTGYEQYF. The genes are TRBV12-5 and TRBJ2-7, with TRBD1 identical over 8 bases. The V and J ends lost 6 bases and 3 bases, in that order; junction bases with no gene match: 4. Germline V CDR1 and CDR2: LGHNT, FRNRAP. This CDR3 contains 13 residues.

The chain carries TRBV29-1 and TRBJ1-5, with 11 bases matching TRBD1. Germline V CDR1 and CDR2: SQVTM, ANQGSEA. V was pared by 6 bases and J by 5 bases, with 3 bases of the junction left unmatched. The length of the CDR3 is 13 residues. The CDR3 region has the DNA TGCAGCGTACGGACAGGGGGCGATCAGCCCCAGCATTTT. The encoded protein is CSVRTGGDQPQHF.

The chain uses TRBV9 and TRBJ2-3; 7 nucleotides line up with TRBD2. V lost 3 bases to trimming and J lost 1 base; unmatched junction nucleotides: 5. The germline gives CDR1 SGDLS, CDR2 YYNGEE. The CDR3 length is 15 residues. CDR3 in DNA: TGTGCCAGCAGCGCCACTAGCGCCCGCACAGATACGCAGTATTTT. It is translated as CASSATSARTDTQYF.

In DNA form, the CDR3 reads TGTGCCAGTAGTATGGAACTAGCAGATACGCAGTATTTT. This gives the protein CASSMELADTQYF. The gene calls are TRBV19 and TRBJ2-3; TRBD2 is a possible D gene (5 bases). The CDR3 is made up of 13 amino acids. With 3 bases removed from V and 4 bases from J, the gap between germline ends came to 8 bases. The V gene's germline CDR1 is LNHDA and CDR2 SQIVND (reference sequence).